This entry lists 17 T cell receptor beta chains sequenced from one sample in a study of blood T cell repertoires in COVID-19 (dated by TCRdb to 2020 to 2022). The method was the immunoSEQ multiplex PCR assay. TCRdb's version of the immuneACCESS table is confined to in-frame rearrangements and falls short of the full clone set. An unresolved V gene accounts for under half of the shortfall where checked; the remainder is of unknown origin. In all, the sample holds about 150,000 clones, and around 85% of those were seen once. 0.63% of the sample is in the top ten clones. Sequenced input: peripheral blood. These receptors originate from a man between 60 and 70 years old with COVID-19, enrolled during active disease.

This clone appeared a single time. The J gene is TRBJ2-5, the V gene TRBV6-2 or TRBV6-3; D remains unclear. Trimming cost V 3 bases and J 0 bases, with 11 bases left between them. The CDR3 runs to 15 residues. CDR1 MNHEY and CDR2 SVGEGT come from the germline V gene. CDR3 coding DNA: TGTGCCAGCAGTTATCCCGCCAGGAACCAAGAGACCCAGTACTTC. Its protein is CASSYPARNQETQYF.

The chain has TRBV29-1 and TRBJ1-2; a possible D gene is TRBD1 (6 bases). CDR3 length equals 14 residues. Germline CDR1 is SQVTM and CDR2 is ANQGSEA. V was cut by 4 bases and J by 5 bases, with 17 bases left in between. The CDR3 is CSVAQGRGRYGYTF. As DNA, the CDR3 is TGCAGCGTTGCACAGGGCAGGGGAAGGTATGGCTACACCTTC.

V and J are TRBV11-2 and TRBJ1-1; D might be TRBD1 (5 bases). The CDR3 has 16 amino acids. Trimming removed 5 bases at V and 1 base at J, with 17 bases between. Per the germline V gene, CDR1 is SGHAT and CDR2 is FQNNGV. The CDR3 sequence: CASSISLGGWNTEAFF. The CDR3 DNA reads TGTGCCAGCAGCATCTCCCTCGGGGGGTGGAACACTGAAGCTTTCTTT. The whole variable domain, filled in from reference TRBV11-2 and TRBJ1-1, reads EAGVAQSPRYKIIEKRQSVAFWCNPISGHATLYWYQQILGQGPKLLIQFQNNGVVDDSQLPKDRFSAERLKGVDSTLKIQPAKLEDSAVYLCASSISLGGWNTEAFFGQGTRLTVV.

The V gene is TRBV7-2, the J gene TRBJ2-7; 7 bases map to TRBD1. Trimming at V came to 6 bases and at J to 2 bases, leaving 4 bases not matched to a gene. This CDR3 is built from 13 residues. Germline lookup yields CDR1 SGHTA and CDR2 FQGNSA. CDR3 coding DNA: TGTGCCAGCAGAGGGACAGCCACCTACGAGCAGTACTTC. Translating it yields CASRGTATYEQYF.

This chain links TRBV6-2 or TRBV6-3 with TRBJ2-7, with 7 bases aligning to TRBD1. The CDR3 has 15 residues. The germline CDR1 and CDR2 sequences are MNHEY and SVGEGT. V trimming: 2 bases; J trimming: 5 bases; junction bases outside the gene matches: 9. CDR3 coding DNA: TGTGCCAGCAGTTACCTAGGCAGGGGGTTCGACGAGCAGTACTTC. Its translation: CASSYLGRGFDEQYF.

This clone was found a few times. The genes are TRBV4-3 and TRBJ2-7, with D perhaps matching TRBD2 (5 bases). The CDR3 has 13 residues. The germline V and J ends were trimmed by 1 base and 9 bases, with 13 bases remaining between them. Germline lookup yields CDR1 LGHNA and CDR2 YSLEER. The CDR3 loop is CASSQGMGGPQYF. In nucleotides, the CDR3 is TGCGCCAGCAGCCAAGGAATGGGCGGGCCGCAGTACTTC.

This sequence joins TRBV3-1 (or the pseudogene TRBV3-2) and TRBJ2-2; a possible D gene is TRBD1 (7 bases). V lost 2 bases, J lost 9 bases, and 10 bases lay in between. This CDR3 spans 13 amino acids. Germline CDR1 and CDR2: LGHDT and YNNKEL (reference sequence). The CDR3 sequence: CASSQPGGRELFF. The CDR3 DNA reads as TGTGCCAGCAGCCAACCAGGGGGGCGGGAGCTGTTTTTT.

J is TRBJ1-1 and V is TRBV30; maybe TRBD1 (5 bases). With 4 bases removed from V and 0 bases from J, the gap between germline ends came to 9 bases. CDR1 GTSNPN and CDR2 SVGIG come from the germline V gene (reference sequence). This CDR3 has 13 residues. The CDR3 region has the DNA TGTGCCTGGATCTCGGGGGTGAACACTGAAGCTTTCTTT. Its translation is CAWISGVNTEAFF.

The chain joins TRBV18 to TRBJ2-5; 9 bases match TRBD2. There are 15 residues in the CDR3. From germline, CDR1 is KGHSH and CDR2 LQKENI. V shed 3 bases, J shed 3 bases, and the junction held 5 bases outside the gene matches. In nucleotides, the CDR3 is TGTGCCAGCTCACCCATAGCGGGGGAGAAAGAGACCCAGTACTTC. Amino acid sequence: CASSPIAGEKETQYF.

The V and J genes are TRBV6-5 and TRBJ2-7, with D possibly being TRBD1 (5 bases). The CDR3 sequence is 13 residues long. V was cut by 8 bases and J by 0 bases, with 11 bases left in between. Germline V gene lookup returns CDR1 MNHEY and CDR2 SVGAGI. The CDR3: CASQAGSSYEQYF. The CDR3 nucleotides read TGTGCCAGCCAAGCAGGGTCCTCCTACGAGCAGTACTTC.

This clone was detected only a few times. The chain has TRBV6-5 and TRBJ1-4, with D possibly matching TRBD1 (6 bases). The CDR3 length is 15 residues. Trimming removed 5 bases from V and 7 bases from J, with 17 bases in between. Germline V gene sequence: CDR1 MNHEY, CDR2 SVGAGI. The CDR3 DNA follows: TGTGCCAGCAGTCTGTTGGGGGCTGAGGGTGAAAAACTGTTTTTT. Translated: CASSLLGAEGEKLFF.

The J gene is TRBJ2-3, the V gene TRBV24-1; 8 bases fit TRBD1. This CDR3 has 16 residues. V lost 10 bases to trimming and J lost 3 bases; unmatched junction nucleotides: 14. Germline CDR1 reads KGHDR; CDR2 reads SFDVKD. The CDR3 region is CATSAGQGAGTDTQYF. In nucleotides, the CDR3 is TGTGCCACGAGCGCCGGGCAGGGGGCGGGGACAGATACGCAGTATTTT.

The gene calls are TRBV13 and TRBJ2-1, with D maybe TRBD2 (5 bases). The CDR3 is 14 amino acids. The V end was cut by 5 bases, the J end by 7 bases, with 15 bases between. CDR1 is PRHDT, CDR2 FYEKMQ, per germline (reference sequence). The CDR3 is CASSPSRVRNEQFF. The CDR3 coding sequence is TGTGCCAGCAGCCCTTCGCGGGTGAGGAATGAGCAGTTCTTC.

This chain's CDR3 is CASFVEVGQPQHF. The CDR3 DNA follows: TGTGCCAGCTTCGTGGAGGTGGGTCAGCCCCAGCATTTT. This chain connects TRBV28 to TRBJ1-5; unclear D gene. This CDR3 is built from 13 residues. Deletions cut 8 bases from V and 6 bases from J, with 14 bases between. Germline V lookup: CDR1 MDHEN, CDR2 SYDVKM.

The gene calls are TRBV18 and TRBJ1-5; no reliable D call. V lost 3 bases and J 0 bases, leaving 12 bases between the germline ends. Germline V gives CDR1 KGHSH, CDR2 LQKENI. The CDR3 sequence is 16 residues long. The CDR3 loop reads CASSPGVVGSNQPQHF. The CDR3, as DNA: TGTGCCAGCTCACCCGGGGTGGTAGGTAGCAATCAGCCCCAGCATTTT.

The chain joins TRBV7-8 to TRBJ1-6; D is unresolved. This CDR3 has 12 residues. Germline V gives CDR1 SGHVS, CDR2 FQNEAQ. The V end lost 0 bases, the J end lost 9 bases, and 3 bases lay between the germline ends. The CDR3 reads CASSLAVSPLHF. In DNA, the CDR3 is TGTGCCAGCAGCTTAGCCGTTTCACCCCTCCACTTT.

This clone was counted a single time. The V call is TRBV4-2, the J call TRBJ1-1, with TRBD1 matching over 9 bases. Germline CDR1 and CDR2: LGHNA and YNFKEQ. Losses at the gene ends were 4 bases for V and 5 bases for J; bases not matched to a gene: 8. This CDR3 has 15 residues. CDR3 nucleotide sequence: TGTGCCAGCAGCCGCGGACAGGGGCTAGGTACTGAAGCTTTCTTT. This encodes CASSRGQGLGTEAFF.